These 20 T cell receptor beta chains originate from one sample sequenced in a study of shared clonotypes between healthy human individuals (dated by TCRdb to between 2020 and 2021). The library relied on the immunoSEQ multiplex PCR assay. What TCRdb holds here is the immuneACCESS table cut down to in-frame rearrangements. Part of the clones is not present; checked against another copy, under half of the missing clones reflect an unresolved V gene, and the others are unexplained. The sample records some 690,000 clones, about nine tenths of which are singletons. The ten largest clones take up 34% of the sample. Sequenced: memory CD8+ T cells from PBMCs. What this sample's cell subset or site label stands for: CD45RO+ cells pooled with CCR7-negative TemRA cells. The source is a man between 18 and 29 years old in good health. Some clones in this sample may be carry-over from other donors' samples.

This rearrangement joins TRBV18 to TRBJ1-1; 11 positions agree with TRBD1. The CDR3 contains 19 residues. Losses at the gene ends were 5 bases for V and 1 base for J; bases not matched to a gene: 15. Looked up from germline, CDR1 is KGHSH and CDR2 is LQKENI. CDR3: CASSSKRRTGGGENTEAFF. The CDR3 nucleotides read TGTGCCAGCTCATCAAAAAGGAGGACAGGGGGCGGAGAGAACACTGAAGCTTTCTTT. Together with reference TRBV18 and TRBJ1-1, the CDR3 gives the full variable domain: NAGVMQNPRHLVRRRGQEARLRCSPMKGHSHVYWYRQLPEEGLKFMVYLQKENIIDESGMPKERFSAEFPKEGPSILRIQQVVRGDSAAYFCASSSKRRTGGGENTEAFFGQGTRLTVV.

The chain links TRBV13 to TRBJ2-5; TRBD2 aligns across 9 bases. This CDR3 has 16 amino acids. V was pared by 5 bases and J by 5 bases, with 12 bases of the junction left unmatched. Germline CDR1 reads PRHDT; CDR2 reads FYEKMQ (reference sequence). In DNA, the CDR3 is TGTGCCAGCAGCCCTCGAGGTAGCGGGAGTTACGAGACCCAGTACTTC. The encoded protein is CASSPRGSGSYETQYF.

The rearrangement joins TRBV13 to TRBJ2-1; no firm D call. Trimming left V 2 bases short and J 5 bases short, with 10 bases between. The CDR3 extends over 14 amino acids. Per germline, CDR1 PRHDT and CDR2 FYEKMQ (reference sequence). CDR3 nucleotide sequence: TGTGCCAGCAGCTTAATGGGAATGGACAATGAGCAGTTCTTC. Protein: CASSLMGMDNEQFF.

Here the CDR3 DNA reads TGCGCCAGCAGCTTGGCCCAGCGGGAGGGCGTATCCTACGAGCAGTACTTC. Protein product: CASSLAQREGVSYEQYF. The rearrangement links TRBV5-1 to TRBJ2-7; 10 nucleotides match TRBD2. After removal of 0 bases from V and 1 base from J, the junction contained 7 bases not matched to a gene. Per germline, CDR1 SGHRS and CDR2 YFSETQ. The CDR3 covers 17 residues. The variable domain in full, completed from reference TRBV5-1 and TRBJ2-7, reads KAGVTQTPRYLIKTRGQQVTLSCSPISGHRSVSWYQQTPGQGLQFLFEYFSETQRNKGNFPGRFSGRQFSNSRSEMNVSTLELGDSALYLCASSLAQREGVSYEQYFGPGTRLTVT.

Here the CDR3 reads CASSSTGTGAHEQYF. CDR3 bases: TGTGCCAGCAGCTCCACCGGGACAGGGGCACACGAGCAGTACTTC. This chain connects TRBV5-4 to TRBJ2-7; 10 positions agree with TRBD1. CDR3 length: 15 amino acids. Germline CDR1 SGHNT, CDR2 YYREEE (reference sequence). After removal of 3 bases from V and 5 bases from J, the junction contained 8 bases not matched to a gene.

The chain carries TRBV27 and TRBJ1-2; 9 nucleotides line up with TRBD1. Looked up from germline, CDR1 is MNHEY and CDR2 is SMNVEV (reference sequence). The trim removed 4 bases at V and 6 bases at J, leaving 6 bases unmatched. The CDR3 has 14 amino acids. Here the CDR3 reads CASSSPTGGDGYTF. As DNA, the CDR3 is TGTGCCAGCAGTTCCCCGACAGGGGGAGATGGCTACACCTTC.

This chain joins TRBV19 and TRBJ2-5; 7 nucleotides agree with TRBD1. Germline values: CDR1 LNHDA, CDR2 SQIVND (reference sequence). There are 14 residues in the CDR3. Germline trimming cut 5 bases from V and 4 bases from J; bases unmatched to any gene: 7. CDR3 in amino acids: CASSPDRVRETQYF. The CDR3 bases are TGTGCCAGTAGTCCCGACAGGGTGCGAGAGACCCAGTACTTC.

The rearrangement links TRBV7-8 to TRBJ1-1; the D gene is possibly TRBD1 (5 bases). This CDR3 spans 15 amino acids. V dropped 2 bases and J dropped 1 base, with 11 bases sitting between them. The germline V gene encodes CDR1 SGHVS and CDR2 FQNEAQ. The CDR3 DNA reads TGTGCCAGCAGCTTATCCGCAGGGTCGAACACTGAAGCTTTCTTT. Its protein product is CASSLSAGSNTEAFF.

This clone was seen a handful of times. The V call is TRBV5-1, the J call TRBJ2-7; weak D call: TRBD2 (5 bases). Per germline, CDR1 SGHRS and CDR2 YFSETQ. This CDR3 spans 14 amino acids. With 0 bases removed from V and 5 bases from J, the gap between germline ends came to 12 bases. CDR3 loop: CASSLAGYGNEQYF. DNA of the CDR3: TGCGCCAGCAGCTTGGCGGGGTACGGCAACGAGCAGTACTTC.

The chain employs TRBV5-1 and TRBJ2-1; 10 bases align to TRBD1. The junction had 4 bases not matched to a gene; V was cut back by 4 bases and J by 3 bases. This CDR3 is 15 amino acids long. CDR1 is SGHRS, CDR2 YFSETQ, per germline. The chain's CDR3 is CASSRTGGFYNEQFF. The CDR3 coding sequence is TGCGCCAGCAGCAGGACAGGGGGATTCTACAATGAGCAGTTCTTC.

The rearrangement uses TRBV27 and TRBJ2-1; D gene ambiguous. Germline CDR1 reads MNHEY; CDR2 reads SMNVEV (reference sequence). CDR3 length: 14 amino acids. The V gene lost 5 bases and the J gene lost 0 bases, with 8 bases spanning the gap. Here the CDR3 reads CASSELSSYNEQFF. The DNA of the CDR3 is TGTGCCAGCAGTGAACTAAGCTCCTACAATGAGCAGTTCTTC.

The chain links TRBV5-1 to TRBJ2-5; D is ambiguous. The CDR3 length is 17 residues. Deletions cut 1 base from V and 4 bases from J, with 20 bases between. Per the germline V gene, CDR1 is SGHRS and CDR2 is YFSETQ. DNA for the CDR3: TGCGCCAGCAGCTTGTCTTCACCTGGACGGGCCAGAGAGACCCAGTACTTC. It encodes CASSLSSPGRARETQYF.

V usage is TRBV15 and J usage is TRBJ1-1, with 7 bases that match TRBD1. This CDR3 comprises 16 residues. Germline CDR1 reads LNHNV; CDR2 reads YYDKDF (reference sequence). V dropped 0 bases and J dropped 1; count of bases not matched to a gene: 5. CDR3 sequence (DNA): TGTGCCACCAGCAGAGATGGAGGGGGCCGGAACACTGAAGCTTTCTTT. It codes for CATSRDGGGRNTEAFF.

The V and J genes are TRBV13 and TRBJ2-7; TRBD1 matches 7 bases. In germline, CDR1 is PRHDT, CDR2 FYEKMQ (reference sequence). The V segment lost 5 bases and the J segment 4 bases; nucleotides outside the gene matches: 5. The length of the CDR3 is 13 residues. DNA for the CDR3: TGTGCCAGCAGCAACAGGGGTCGTTACGAGCAGTACTTC. Protein sequence: CASSNRGRYEQYF.

This chain joins TRBV5-5 and TRBJ2-7; TRBD1 might be the D (5 bases). The germline CDR1 and CDR2 sequences are SGHKS and YYEKEE (reference sequence). The length of the CDR3 is 14 residues. With 2 bases removed from V and 4 bases from J, the gap between germline ends came to 13 bases. CDR3 region: CASSFDSDGYEQYF. As DNA, the CDR3 is TGTGCCAGCAGCTTCGACAGTGACGGTTACGAGCAGTACTTC.

The sample holds one count of this clone. The chain has TRBV6-1 and TRBJ1-5, with D uncertain. This CDR3 comprises 15 residues. Germline V gene sequence: CDR1 MNHNS, CDR2 SASEGT. Trimming removed 4 bases from V and 7 bases from J, with 17 bases in between. Here the CDR3 DNA reads TGTGCCAGCAGTGCGGAGAGGGTGGTCCGGCAGCCCCAGCATTTT. Encoded protein: CASSAERVVRQPQHF.

The rearrangement uses TRBV29-1 and TRBJ1-1, with D hard to call. V lost 6 bases to trimming and J lost 1 base, with 9 bases between them. CDR3 length: 12 residues. Germline CDR1 SQVTM, CDR2 ANQGSEA. The CDR3 nucleotides are TGCAGCGTCTACACCGCGAACACTGAAGCTTTCTTT. This codes for CSVYTANTEAFF.

The J gene is TRBJ1-1, the V gene TRBV5-1; the D is unclear. The germline V gene has CDR1 SGHRS and CDR2 YFSETQ. This CDR3 spans 12 amino acids. V shed 5 bases and J shed 5 bases, with 10 bases lying between them. CDR3 sequence: CASRGMGTEAFF. The CDR3 DNA sequence: TGCGCCAGCAGAGGGATGGGGACTGAAGCTTTCTTT.

The chain carries TRBV7-9 and TRBJ1-2; TRBD1 might be the D (6 bases). V was pared by 4 bases and J by 8 bases, with 17 bases between. The CDR3 has 14 residues. Per germline, CDR1 SEHNR and CDR2 FQNEAQ (reference sequence). In DNA, the CDR3 is TGTGCCAGCAGCTCCCCGGGACTCCAGGGGGGCTACACCTTC. This encodes CASSSPGLQGGYTF.

J is TRBJ2-3 and V is TRBV5-1; 10 nucleotides agree with TRBD1. J was trimmed by 2 bases and V by 4 bases; bases with no gene match: 7. The CDR3 spans 16 residues. CDR1 is SGHRS, CDR2 YFSETQ, per germline. CDR3 nucleotide sequence: TGCGCCAGCAGCACCCGGACAGGGGGGCCCACAGATACGCAGTATTTT. Translated, it gives CASSTRTGGPTDTQYF.